A selection of T cell receptor beta chains follows, all from one sample in a study of blood T cells in healthy people across ages. Each CDR3 protein gets one entry after TCRdb re-called the 5' RACE reads with MiXCR. The sample lists 700,000 to 950,000 distinct CDR3 sequences; roughly 43% were seen once. Sequenced material: blood. These receptors were taken from a woman in her fifties or sixties in good health. CDR3s include the opening cysteine and the closing phenylalanine or tryptophan. Fields, in order: CDR3 protein, CDR3 DNA, D gene, J gene, V gene, clone size. D genes are given only for firm matches. Size values are once, few and many counts, or a class for expanded clones, and some rows have none.

cdr3_aa: CASSLSGGRNEQFF
cdr3_nt: TGTGCCAGCAGTTTATCCGGGGGCAGAAATGAGCAGTTCTTC
d_call: .
j_call: TRBJ2-1
v_call: TRBV27
clone_size: few

cdr3_aa: CASSLSGRGSSYEQYF
cdr3_nt: TGTGCCAGCAGTTTATCTGGGAGGGGGAGCTCCTACGAGCAGTACTTC
d_call: .
j_call: TRBJ2-7
v_call: TRBV27
clone_size: .

cdr3_aa: CASSQDALLYNEQFF
cdr3_nt: TGCGCCAGCAGCCAAGATGCGTTACTCTACAATGAGCAGTTCTTC
d_call: .
j_call: TRBJ2-1
v_call: TRBV4-1
clone_size: few

cdr3_aa: CASSVGIQLDQETQYF
cdr3_nt: TGTGCCAGCAGCGTAGGGATTCAACTCGACCAAGAGACCCAGTACTTC
d_call: .
j_call: TRBJ2-5
v_call: TRBV9
clone_size: few

cdr3_aa: CASSPASGGILNEQFF
cdr3_nt: TGTGCCAGCAGCCCAGCTAGCGGGGGGATCCTCAATGAGCAGTTCTTC
d_call: TRBD2
j_call: TRBJ2-1
v_call: TRBV3-1
clone_size: .

cdr3_aa: CASFSSGRADSHEQFF
cdr3_nt: TGTGCCAGCTTCTCTAGCGGGAGGGCCGATTCCCATGAGCAGTTCTTC
d_call: TRBD2
j_call: TRBJ2-1
v_call: TRBV28
clone_size: .

cdr3_aa: CASTHGDRGPYEQYF
cdr3_nt: TGTGCCAGCACCCATGGGGACAGAGGGCCCTACGAGCAGTACTTC
d_call: TRBD1
j_call: TRBJ2-7
v_call: TRBV3-1
clone_size: .

cdr3_aa: CASTTGGQPQHF
cdr3_nt: TGTGCCAGCACGACAGGGGGACAGCCCCAGCATTTT
d_call: TRBD1
j_call: TRBJ1-5
v_call: TRBV2
clone_size: few

cdr3_aa: CASRDPGTGGTDTQYF
cdr3_nt: TGTGCCAGCAGAGATCCAGGGACGGGGGGCACAGATACGCAGTATTTT
d_call: .
j_call: TRBJ2-3
v_call: TRBV11-2
clone_size: many

cdr3_aa: CASSLGAGWWDEQFF
cdr3_nt: TGCGCCAGCAGCTTGGGGGCAGGGTGGTGGGATGAGCAGTTCTTC
d_call: .
j_call: TRBJ2-1
v_call: TRBV5-1
clone_size: .

cdr3_aa: CASSHSWGGAYNEQFF
cdr3_nt: TGCGCCAGCAGCCATTCTTGGGGCGGAGCCTACAATGAGCAGTTCTTC
d_call: .
j_call: TRBJ2-1
v_call: TRBV4-3
clone_size: .

cdr3_aa: CSARTRPRVGQYF
cdr3_nt: TGCAGTGCCAGGACTAGGCCTAGGGTGGGGCAGTACTTC
d_call: TRBD2
j_call: TRBJ2-5
v_call: TRBV20-1
clone_size: few

cdr3_aa: CASSEVRTSDNYNEQYF
cdr3_nt: TGTGCCAGCAGTGAAGTTAGGACTAGCGATAACTACAATGAGCAGTACTTC
d_call: TRBD2
j_call: TRBJ2-7
v_call: TRBV2
clone_size: .

cdr3_aa: CASSHGREVFF
cdr3_nt: TGCGCCAGCAGCCACGGGAGGGAGGTGTTTTTT
d_call: .
j_call: TRBJ1-4
v_call: TRBV4-1
clone_size: .

cdr3_aa: CAISEPQGHGYTF
cdr3_nt: TGTGCCATCAGTGAGCCCCAGGGTCATGGCTACACCTTC
d_call: .
j_call: TRBJ1-2
v_call: TRBV10-3
clone_size: few

cdr3_aa: CASSPVGQGNQPQHF
cdr3_nt: TGTGCCAGCAGCCCTGTGGGGCAGGGCAATCAGCCCCAGCATTTT
d_call: .
j_call: TRBJ1-5
v_call: TRBV27
clone_size: many

cdr3_aa: CSARDEAFQETQYF
cdr3_nt: TGCAGTGCCAGGGACGAAGCCTTCCAAGAGACCCAGTACTTC
d_call: .
j_call: TRBJ2-5
v_call: TRBV20-1
clone_size: few

cdr3_aa: CSGGERRDTGELFF
cdr3_nt: TGCAGCGGGGGAGAGAGGAGGGACACCGGGGAGCTGTTTTTT
d_call: .
j_call: TRBJ2-2
v_call: TRBV29-1
clone_size: .

cdr3_aa: CSVLYSGSSYNEQFF
cdr3_nt: TGCAGTGTCCTCTATAGCGGCAGCTCCTACAATGAGCAGTTCTTC
d_call: .
j_call: TRBJ2-1
v_call: TRBV20-1
clone_size: few

cdr3_aa: CASSGSSGIKGYTF
cdr3_nt: TGTGCCAGCAGTGGAAGCTCCGGGATTAAGGGCTACACCTTC
d_call: .
j_call: TRBJ1-2
v_call: TRBV6-2/TRBV6-3
clone_size: .

cdr3_aa: CASNKYNSPLHF
cdr3_nt: TGTGCCAGCAACAAGTATAATTCACCCCTCCACTTT
d_call: .
j_call: TRBJ1-6
v_call: TRBV2
clone_size: .

cdr3_aa: CASSHSTDNEQFF
cdr3_nt: TGTGCCAGCAGCCATTCTACCGACAATGAGCAGTTCTTC
d_call: .
j_call: TRBJ2-1
v_call: TRBV3-1
clone_size: .

cdr3_aa: CASSFSFTGETQYF
cdr3_nt: TGCGCCAGCAGCTTTTCCTTCACCGGGGAGACCCAGTACTTC
d_call: .
j_call: TRBJ2-5
v_call: TRBV5-1
clone_size: few

cdr3_aa: CSVGQIYNEQFF
cdr3_nt: TGCAGCGTTGGTCAGATCTACAATGAGCAGTTCTTC
d_call: .
j_call: TRBJ2-1
v_call: TRBV29-1
clone_size: once

cdr3_aa: CASSLTGELDEKLFF
cdr3_nt: TGTGCCAGCAGCTTAACAGGGGAGCTAGATGAAAAACTGTTTTTT
d_call: TRBD1
j_call: TRBJ1-4
v_call: TRBV7-9
clone_size: .

cdr3_aa: CSAKLAGVYEQYF
cdr3_nt: TGCAGTGCTAAACTAGCGGGGGTCTACGAGCAGTACTTC
d_call: TRBD2
j_call: TRBJ2-7
v_call: TRBV20-1
clone_size: many

cdr3_aa: CASSARGTTYSYNEQFF
cdr3_nt: TGTGCCAGCAGCGCCCGAGGGACGACCTACTCCTACAATGAGCAGTTCTTC
d_call: .
j_call: TRBJ2-1
v_call: TRBV9
clone_size: few

cdr3_aa: CASRTTDMFVYEQYF
cdr3_nt: TGTGCCAGCAGAACCACAGACATGTTTGTCTACGAGCAGTACTTC
d_call: .
j_call: TRBJ2-7
v_call: TRBV12-3/TRBV12-4
clone_size: few

cdr3_aa: CATSDLKGRINQETQYF
cdr3_nt: TGTGCCACCAGTGATTTGAAGGGGCGTATAAACCAAGAGACCCAGTACTTC
d_call: .
j_call: TRBJ2-5
v_call: TRBV24-1
clone_size: few

cdr3_aa: CASSNPGLAGDPSYNEQFF
cdr3_nt: TGTGCCAGCAGTAATCCGGGACTAGCGGGGGATCCCTCCTACAATGAGCAGTTCTTC
d_call: TRBD2
j_call: TRBJ2-1
v_call: TRBV6-1
clone_size: .

cdr3_aa: CASSFGTGTSTDTQYF
cdr3_nt: TGTGCCAGCAGCTTCGGGACAGGGACTAGCACAGATACGCAGTATTTT
d_call: TRBD1
j_call: TRBJ2-3
v_call: TRBV13
clone_size: .

cdr3_aa: CATNRVVVTYGYTF
cdr3_nt: TGTGCCACCAACAGAGTCGTGGTAACCTATGGCTACACCTTC
d_call: .
j_call: TRBJ1-2
v_call: TRBV15
clone_size: .

cdr3_aa: CSARSGTSGITDTQYF
cdr3_nt: TGCAGTGCTAGATCCGGGACTAGCGGGATCACAGATACGCAGTATTTT
d_call: TRBD2
j_call: TRBJ2-3
v_call: TRBV20-1
clone_size: once

cdr3_aa: CASSSGLQETQYF
cdr3_nt: TGTGCCAGCAGTTCGGGACTACAAGAGACCCAGTACTTC
d_call: TRBD2
j_call: TRBJ2-5
v_call: TRBV12-3/TRBV12-4
clone_size: many

cdr3_aa: CASSLGGSYYGYTF
cdr3_nt: TGTGCCAGCAGCTTAGGGGGCAGCTACTATGGCTACACCTTC
d_call: .
j_call: TRBJ1-2
v_call: TRBV7-3
clone_size: few

cdr3_aa: CASSPRGWTGVEGRNDTQYF
cdr3_nt: TGTGCCAGCAGCCCCCGAGGATGGACAGGGGTTGAAGGGAGGAACGATACGCAGTATTTT
d_call: TRBD1
j_call: TRBJ2-3
v_call: TRBV7-9
clone_size: few

cdr3_aa: CASSEQGIYEQYF
cdr3_nt: TGTGCCAGCAGTGAACAGGGGATCTACGAGCAGTACTTC
d_call: TRBD1
j_call: TRBJ2-7
v_call: TRBV27
clone_size: few

cdr3_aa: CASSLQRDTGELFF
cdr3_nt: TGTGCCAGCAGCTTGCAGCGGGACACCGGGGAGCTGTTTTTT
d_call: .
j_call: TRBJ2-2
v_call: TRBV7-2
clone_size: .

cdr3_aa: CASSLGEPPDEQFF
cdr3_nt: TGTGCCAGCAGCTTAGGTGAGCCCCCGGATGAGCAGTTCTTC
d_call: .
j_call: TRBJ2-1
v_call: TRBV7-8
clone_size: .

cdr3_aa: CASVRGGYNEQFF
cdr3_nt: TGTGCCAGCGTACGGGGGGGCTACAATGAGCAGTTCTTC
d_call: TRBD2
j_call: TRBJ2-1
v_call: TRBV2
clone_size: .

cdr3_aa: CSANPGAAGRYNEQFF
cdr3_nt: TGCAGTGCTAACCCCGGGGCGGCGGGGCGGTACAATGAGCAGTTCTTC
d_call: .
j_call: TRBJ2-1
v_call: TRBV20-1
clone_size: few

cdr3_aa: CASSNRDSDSNEKLFF
cdr3_nt: TGTGCCAGCAGTAACCGGGACAGCGATTCTAATGAAAAACTGTTTTTT
d_call: TRBD1
j_call: TRBJ1-4
v_call: TRBV12-3/TRBV12-4
clone_size: .

cdr3_aa: CASSFWGAREETQYF
cdr3_nt: TGTGCCAGCAGCTTTTGGGGGGCGCGAGAAGAGACCCAGTACTTC
d_call: .
j_call: TRBJ2-5
v_call: TRBV5-6
clone_size: few

cdr3_aa: CASSPSTVSPLHF
cdr3_nt: TGTGCCAGCAGCCCCTCGACAGTATCACCCCTCCACTTT
d_call: .
j_call: TRBJ1-6
v_call: TRBV25-1
clone_size: few

cdr3_aa: CSVEMVARRGNSYEQYF
cdr3_nt: TGCAGCGTTGAAATGGTGGCTAGGAGGGGAAACTCCTACGAGCAGTACTTC
d_call: .
j_call: TRBJ2-7
v_call: TRBV29-1
clone_size: .

cdr3_aa: CASSFSGQGLQPQHF
cdr3_nt: TGTGCCAGCAGCTTTTCGGGACAGGGACTACAACCCCAGCATTTT
d_call: TRBD1
j_call: TRBJ1-5
v_call: TRBV7-2
clone_size: few

cdr3_aa: CSVNGQRDSPPHF
cdr3_nt: TGCAGTGTTAATGGGCAGAGGGATTCACCCCCCCACTTT
d_call: .
j_call: TRBJ1-6
v_call: TRBV20-1
clone_size: .

cdr3_aa: CASRRSSGVQETQYF
cdr3_nt: TGTGCCAGCAGGAGATCTAGCGGGGTCCAAGAGACCCAGTACTTC
d_call: TRBD2
j_call: TRBJ2-5
v_call: TRBV6-5
clone_size: few

cdr3_aa: CATSREGSVRLEQYF
cdr3_nt: TGTGCCACCAGCAGAGAGGGTAGCGTCCGACTCGAGCAGTACTTC
d_call: .
j_call: TRBJ2-7
v_call: TRBV15
clone_size: .

cdr3_aa: CASSGQGRRETQYF
cdr3_nt: TGTGCCAGCAGTGGACAGGGGCGGCGAGAGACCCAGTACTTC
d_call: TRBD1
j_call: TRBJ2-5
v_call: TRBV27
clone_size: .

cdr3_aa: CSARQRGAADTQYF
cdr3_nt: TGCAGTGCACGACAGCGGGGGGCCGCAGATACGCAGTATTTT
d_call: TRBD2
j_call: TRBJ2-3
v_call: TRBV20-1
clone_size: .

cdr3_aa: CASLRHTQETQYF
cdr3_nt: TGTGCCAGCCTTCGACATACACAAGAGACCCAGTACTTC
d_call: .
j_call: TRBJ2-5
v_call: TRBV18
clone_size: .

cdr3_aa: CAWSVGGHEQYF
cdr3_nt: TGTGCCTGGAGTGTGGGGGGACACGAGCAGTACTTC
d_call: .
j_call: TRBJ2-7
v_call: TRBV30
clone_size: .